The clone carrying this T cell receptor (beta chain) was found many times. The antigen remains unidentified. The sample originates from a study of neurological immune-mediated disorders. Findings and caveats of the study: HTLV-1-associated myelopathy led in TCR clonal expansion, while multiple sclerosis ranked lowest, below healthy controls. The expanded clones of different subjects shared no CDR3 amino acid sequences (suggesting private repertoires in all groups).

CD4+ or CD8+ T cells, 1 million per library, were used for sorted libraries. The method for making cDNA was 5'RACE, and it used 10-nucleotide random UMIs. TCRdb recomputed calls from the 5' RACE reads with MiXCR, one row per CDR3 protein. Of around 10,000 distinct CDR3 sequences listed, roughly 21% were seen once; the top ten hold approximately 50%. The CDR3 length is 13 residues. Germline V gene data show CDR1 as DFQATT and CDR2 as SNEGSKA (reference sequence). V gave up 5 bases and J gave up 5 bases, with 16 bases separating them. The V call is TRBV20-1, the J call TRBJ2-7, with D tentatively TRBD1 or TRBD2 (5 bases each). The clonotype originates from a woman aged 60-75 years with HTLV-1-associated myelopathy (HAM/TSP). The sample taken for sequencing was CD8+ T cells from blood. Here the CDR3 reads CSAEGWRGDEQYF. The DNA of the CDR3 is TGCAGTGCTGAGGGCTGGAGAGGGGACGAGCAGTACTTC.